This T cell receptor (beta chain) was sequenced in a study of blood T cell repertoires in COVID-19. Profiled with immunoSEQ multiplex PCR; TCRdb holds only in-frame clones, not every one. The data contain fewer than 200,000 clones, 80% to 90% of them singletons. The germline V gene encodes CDR1 SGHRS and CDR2 YFSETQ. The CDR3 runs to 17 residues. Between the trimmed V and J ends, which lost 0 bases and 5 bases, there was a span of 15 bases. The source material was PBMCs or T cells enriched from blood (not recorded which). The receptor was isolated from a woman younger than 35 who had recovered from COVID-19. This chain uses TRBV5-1 with TRBJ1-6; tentative D call: TRBD1 (6 bases). CDR3 sequence: CASSLALDSTHNSPLHF. The CDR3 DNA is TGCGCCAGCAGCTTGGCTCTGGACAGCACCCATAATTCACCCCTCCACTTT.